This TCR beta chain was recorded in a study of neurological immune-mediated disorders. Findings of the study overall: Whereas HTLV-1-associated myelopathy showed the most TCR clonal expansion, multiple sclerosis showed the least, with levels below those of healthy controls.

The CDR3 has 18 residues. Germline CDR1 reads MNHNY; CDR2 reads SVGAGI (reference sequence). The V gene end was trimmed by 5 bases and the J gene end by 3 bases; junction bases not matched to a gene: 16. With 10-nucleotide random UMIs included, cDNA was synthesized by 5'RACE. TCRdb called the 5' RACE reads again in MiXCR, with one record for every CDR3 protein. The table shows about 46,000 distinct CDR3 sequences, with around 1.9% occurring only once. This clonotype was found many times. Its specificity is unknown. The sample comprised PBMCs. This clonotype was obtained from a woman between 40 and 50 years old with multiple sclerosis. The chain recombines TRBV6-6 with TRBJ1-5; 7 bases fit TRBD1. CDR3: CASSPGTGVVRFNQPQHF. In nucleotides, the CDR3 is TGTGCCAGCAGTCCAGGCACAGGGGTAGTGAGATTCAATCAGCCCCAGCATTTT.